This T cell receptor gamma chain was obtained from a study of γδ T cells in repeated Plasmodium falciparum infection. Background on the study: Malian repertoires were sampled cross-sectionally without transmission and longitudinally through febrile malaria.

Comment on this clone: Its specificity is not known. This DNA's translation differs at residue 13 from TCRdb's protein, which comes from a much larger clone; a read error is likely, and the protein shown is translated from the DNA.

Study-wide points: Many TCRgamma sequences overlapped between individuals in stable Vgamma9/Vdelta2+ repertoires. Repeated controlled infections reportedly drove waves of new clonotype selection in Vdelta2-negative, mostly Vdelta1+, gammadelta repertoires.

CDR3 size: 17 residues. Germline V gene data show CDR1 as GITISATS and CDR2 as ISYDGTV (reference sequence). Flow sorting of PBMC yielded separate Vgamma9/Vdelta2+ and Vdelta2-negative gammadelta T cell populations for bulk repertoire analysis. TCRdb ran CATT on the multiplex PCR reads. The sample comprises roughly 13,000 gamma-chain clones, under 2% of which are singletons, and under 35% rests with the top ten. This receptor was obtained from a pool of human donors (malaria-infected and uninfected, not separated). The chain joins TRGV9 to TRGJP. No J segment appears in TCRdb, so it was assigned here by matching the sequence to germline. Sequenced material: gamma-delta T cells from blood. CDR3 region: CALWEEIQELGKEIKVF. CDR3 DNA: TGTGCCTTGTGGGAGGAGATACAAGAGTTGGGCAAAGAAATCAAGGTATTT.